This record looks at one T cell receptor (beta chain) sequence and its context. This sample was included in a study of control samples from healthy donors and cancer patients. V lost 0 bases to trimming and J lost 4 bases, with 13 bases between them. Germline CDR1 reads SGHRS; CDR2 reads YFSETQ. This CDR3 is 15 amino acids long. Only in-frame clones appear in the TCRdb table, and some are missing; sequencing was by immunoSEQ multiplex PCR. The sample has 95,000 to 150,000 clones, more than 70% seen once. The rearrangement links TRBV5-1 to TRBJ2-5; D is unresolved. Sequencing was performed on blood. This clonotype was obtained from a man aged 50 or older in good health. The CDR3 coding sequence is TGCGCCAGCAGCTTGGGACGGTCAAGGAGAGAGACCCAGTACTTC. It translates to CASSLGRSRRETQYF.